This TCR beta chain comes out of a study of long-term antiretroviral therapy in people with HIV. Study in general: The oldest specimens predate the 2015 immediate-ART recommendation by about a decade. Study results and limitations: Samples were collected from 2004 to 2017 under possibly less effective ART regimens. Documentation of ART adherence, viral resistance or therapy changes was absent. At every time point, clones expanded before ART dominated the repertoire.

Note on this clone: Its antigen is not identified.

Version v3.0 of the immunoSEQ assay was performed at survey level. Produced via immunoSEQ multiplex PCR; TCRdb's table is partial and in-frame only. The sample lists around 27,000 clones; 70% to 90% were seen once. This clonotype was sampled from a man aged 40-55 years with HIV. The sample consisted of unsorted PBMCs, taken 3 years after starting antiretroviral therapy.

The CDR3 sequence is CASSPVSQISGRFHEQYF. In nucleotides, the CDR3 is TGTGCCAGCAGTCCCGTATCTCAAATTAGCGGGAGATTCCACGAGCAGTACTTC. The chain carries TRBV27 and TRBJ2-7; 9 bases map to TRBD2. CDR3 length equals 18 residues. Trimming at V came to 5 bases and at J to 5 bases, leaving 19 bases not matched to a gene. The V gene's germline CDR1 is MNHEY and CDR2 SMNVEV (reference sequence).